This is a list of T cell receptor beta chains from one sample in a study of T cells after yellow fever vaccination. TCRdb fed the 5' RACE reads into MiXCR, producing one record per CDR3 protein. The sample contains about 500,000 distinct CDR3 sequences, approximately 16% of which appear only once. Sequenced material: PBMCs, taken about 5 days after the first yellow fever vaccination. The source of these receptors is a man between 18 and 35 years old who received the YFV17D yellow fever vaccine. CDR3s include the opening cysteine and the closing phenylalanine or tryptophan.

V gene,J gene,CDR3 protein
TRBV13,TRBJ2-1,CASSNRVGEQFF
TRBV7-2,TRBJ2-3,CASSPRGKGRTDTQYF
TRBV11-3,TRBJ2-2,CASSLSGVYTGELFF
TRBV5-1,TRBJ2-3,CASSKDRGDDTQYF
TRBV6-5,TRBJ2-2,CASSYRVGELFF
TRBV27,TRBJ2-2,CASSLFVFAGELFF
TRBV19,TRBJ1-3,CASSKRQASGNTIYF
TRBV4-1,TRBJ2-1,CASSQEPNYNEQFF
TRBV12-3/TRBV12-4,TRBJ2-7,CVSSWTGSEQYF
TRBV29-1,TRBJ2-7,CSVEPGQGTNEQYF
TRBV20-1,TRBJ2-3,CSAHRADTQYF
TRBV20-1,TRBJ2-3,CSARVSGSTDTQYF
TRBV7-2,TRBJ2-2,CASTRDYLTGELFF
TRBV3-1,TRBJ2-7,CASSRLATYEQYF
TRBV20-1,TRBJ2-3,CSAQTGTASTDTQYF
TRBV3-1,TRBJ2-3,CASSSKEDTQYF
TRBV7-8,TRBJ2-6,CASSLAQVVSGANVLTF
TRBV9,TRBJ2-4,CASSVEGLAKNIQYF
TRBV9,TRBJ2-7,CASSVEAKRGSGEQYF
TRBV20-1,TRBJ1-6,CSARDEGKSGNSPLHF
TRBV6-2/TRBV6-3,TRBJ1-1,CASSYWRGTVNTEAFF
TRBV2,TRBJ1-6,CASGGQSENSPLHF
TRBV4-1,TRBJ2-3,CASSQPGQSTDTQYF
TRBV4-1,TRBJ1-6,CASSQAAGGNSPLHF
TRBV7-2,TRBJ2-5,CASSHSGRQETQYF
TRBV29-1,TRBJ2-7,CSVERGSPYEQYF
TRBV2,TRBJ2-7,CASSGRYSYEQYF
TRBV7-2,TRBJ2-1,CASSLVSRHNEQFF
TRBV4-3,TRBJ2-1,CASSQEVGTVYNEQFF
TRBV12-3/TRBV12-4,TRBJ2-7,CASSLGQERYEQYF
TRBV6-1,TRBJ2-7,CASSARGAYEQYF
TRBV9,TRBJ1-1,CASSDRKNLNTEAFF
TRBV10-3,TRBJ1-1,CAISETGSMNEAFF
TRBV7-9,TRBJ2-3,CASRETSTDTQYF
TRBV27,TRBJ2-3,CASSPRRGGSADTQYF
TRBV27,TRBJ2-2,CASSLSPAAGRVTGELFF
TRBV11-2,TRBJ1-2,CASTRDPWAGYTF
TRBV19,TRBJ2-7,CATGDRSYEQYF
TRBV6-5,TRBJ2-3,CASSSPQGVQSSDTQYF
TRBV18,TRBJ2-3,CASSVGQGAGSTDTQYF
TRBV4-3,TRBJ2-5,CASSHGGISETQYF
TRBV5-1,TRBJ2-3,CASSPQWGPLKTSTDTQYF
TRBV19,TRBJ1-1,CASSISGGFNTEAFF
TRBV19,TRBJ2-2,CASLLRGQGDTGELFF
TRBV5-4,TRBJ2-5,CASSFTAGAPSETQYF
TRBV7-2,TRBJ1-2,CASRVNGYTF
TRBV4-2,TRBJ1-4,CASSPTGVRVLFF
TRBV5-4,TRBJ2-5,CASSGGGEETQYF
TRBV18,TRBJ2-3,CASSPPRGNTDTQYF
TRBV16,TRBJ2-3,CASSQSIGGVTDTQYF
TRBV4-3,TRBJ1-2,CASSKRTVEYGYTF
TRBV6-5,TRBJ2-1,CASSFSSYNEQFF
TRBV7-9,TRBJ2-3,CASSLNRLGTDTQYF